The 7 T cell receptor beta chains in this list originate from one sample, sequenced in a study of blood T cells in healthy people across ages (dated by TCRdb to between 2014 and 2016). The library came from 5' RACE. Sequencing instrument: Illumina HiSeq 2500. A second roughly 7 to 11 cycle PCR used a sample-barcoded 5' primer and a J-beta primer mix. TCRdb reprocessed the public reads (quality trimming at Q25 with fastp, clone calling with MiXCR) and kept in-frame beta chains. Merged by CDR3 protein, the rows form single entries marked with the most common genes and DNA. The sample table contains approximately 800,000 distinct CDR3 sequences; only one count was recorded for about 46% of them. The ten most abundant clones make up approximately 18% of the sample. Input material: blood. Source of these receptors: a man of 80 years or more in good health.

V is TRBV18 and J is TRBJ2-7; D perhaps matches TRBD1 (6 bases). There are 15 residues in the CDR3. With 3 bases removed from V and 2 bases from J, the gap between germline ends came to 14 bases. CDR1 and CDR2 (germline): KGHSH, LQKENI. Written as DNA, the CDR3 is TGTGCCAGCTCACCCGGAACAGGGTTTGCCTACGAGCAGTACTTC. Translated, it gives CASSPGTGFAYEQYF. Drawing the rest from reference TRBV18 and TRBJ2-7, the complete variable domain is NAGVMQNPRHLVRRRGQEARLRCSPMKGHSHVYWYRQLPEEGLKFMVYLQKENIIDESGMPKERFSAEFPKEGPSILRIQQVVRGDSAAYFCASSPGTGFAYEQYFGPGTRLTVT.

The count of this clonotype is one. The J gene is TRBJ2-3, the V gene TRBV12-3 or TRBV12-4; 9 bases line up with TRBD1. The CDR3 loop spans 15 amino acids. The V segment lost 5 bases and the J segment 5 bases; nucleotides outside the gene matches: 8. CDR3 sequence: CASSARTGVGDTQYF. For the CDR3, the DNA is TGTGCCAGCAGTGCCAGGACAGGGGTGGGAGATACGCAGTATTTT.

This clonotype was observed a few times. The gene calls are TRBV10-3 and TRBJ2-7; the D gene is possibly TRBD1 (6 bases). CDR1 and CDR2 (germline): ENHRY, SYGVKD. V was pared by 7 bases and J by 3 bases, with 13 bases between. The CDR3 runs to 13 residues. In DNA, the CDR3 is TGTGCCATCACCGCTGGACAGTTCTACGAGCAGTACTTC. Protein product: CAITAGQFYEQYF.

The chain is built from TRBV28 and TRBJ2-7; D is ambiguous. The V end lost 6 bases, the J end lost 6 bases, and 12 bases lay between the germline ends. The CDR3 extends over 12 amino acids. Per germline, CDR1 MDHEN and CDR2 SYDVKM. The CDR3 nucleotides are TGTGCCAGCAGCCTTTTGCCGGCCGAGCAGTACTTC. This encodes CASSLLPAEQYF.

The J gene is TRBJ2-5, the V gene TRBV20-1; D call uncertain. V shed 0 bases and J shed 0 bases, with 17 bases lying between them. Germline CDR1 is DFQATT and CDR2 is SNEGSKA (reference sequence). This CDR3 has 17 residues. CDR3 nucleotides: TGCAGTGCTAGAGATCGAAAGGGCATGGGGTACCAAGAGACCCAGTACTTC. It is translated as CSARDRKGMGYQETQYF.

In its sample, this clonotype was seen many times. The chain combines TRBV11-2 with TRBJ2-4; 7 nucleotides align to TRBD1. Unmatched junction bases numbered 1, after V lost 1 base and J lost 1 base. The V gene's germline CDR1 is SGHAT and CDR2 FQNNGV. CDR3 length: 15 amino acids. The chain's CDR3 is CASSLGQGAKNIQYF. The CDR3 region has the DNA TGTGCCAGCAGCTTAGGACAGGGCGCCAAAAACATTCAGTACTTC.

This clonotype was found many times. The chain recombines TRBV20-1 with TRBJ2-5, with D possibly being TRBD1 or TRBD2 (5 bases each). The CDR3 consists of 15 residues. Germline CDR1 DFQATT, CDR2 SNEGSKA (reference sequence). V dropped 1 base and J dropped 1 base, with 13 bases sitting between them. CDR3 loop: CSARGMDGTQETQYF. CDR3 DNA: TGCAGTGCTAGAGGAATGGACGGGACCCAAGAGACCCAGTACTTC.